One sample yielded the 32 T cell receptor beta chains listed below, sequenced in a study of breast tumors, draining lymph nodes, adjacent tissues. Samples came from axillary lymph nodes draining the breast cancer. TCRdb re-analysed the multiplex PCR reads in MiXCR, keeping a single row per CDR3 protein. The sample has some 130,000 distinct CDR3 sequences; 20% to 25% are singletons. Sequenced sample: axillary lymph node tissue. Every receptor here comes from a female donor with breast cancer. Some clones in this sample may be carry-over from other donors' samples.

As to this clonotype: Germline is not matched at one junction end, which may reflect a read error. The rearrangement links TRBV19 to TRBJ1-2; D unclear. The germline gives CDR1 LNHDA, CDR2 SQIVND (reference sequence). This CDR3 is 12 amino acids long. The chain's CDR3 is CATGRGPGGHTF. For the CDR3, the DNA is TGTGCCACGGGGAGAGGGCCGGGTGGCCACACCTTC.

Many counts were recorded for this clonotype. CDR3 region: CASSPSSSGTSAYEQYF. The CDR3, as DNA: TGTGCCAGCAGCCCCTCCTCCAGCGGGACGTCAGCCTACGAGCAGTACTTC. The chain employs TRBV5-4 and TRBJ2-7; 7 nucleotides line up with TRBD2. V was clipped by 4 bases and J by 2 bases; unmatched bases: 15. CDR1 is SGHNT, CDR2 YYREEE, per germline (reference sequence). The CDR3 loop spans 17 amino acids.

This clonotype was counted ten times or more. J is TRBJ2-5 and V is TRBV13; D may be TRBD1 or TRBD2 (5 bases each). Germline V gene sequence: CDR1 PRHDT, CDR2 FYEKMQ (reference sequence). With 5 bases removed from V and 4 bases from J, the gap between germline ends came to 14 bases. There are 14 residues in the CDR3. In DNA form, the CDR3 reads TGTGCCAGCAGCCCCCGGGACCTGCGAGAGACCCAGTACTTC. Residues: CASSPRDLRETQYF.

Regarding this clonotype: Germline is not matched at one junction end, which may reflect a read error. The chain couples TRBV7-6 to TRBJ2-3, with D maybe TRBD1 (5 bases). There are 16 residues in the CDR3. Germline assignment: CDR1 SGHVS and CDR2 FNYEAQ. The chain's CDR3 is CASSLAQGASTDTRFF. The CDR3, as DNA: TGTGCCAGCAGCTTAGCGCAGGGTGCAAGCACAGATACGCGGTTTTTT. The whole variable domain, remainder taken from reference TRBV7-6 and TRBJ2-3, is GAGVSQSPRYKVTKRGQDVALRCDPISGHVSLYWYRQALGQGPEFLTYFNYEAQQDKSGLPNDRFSAERPEGSISTLTIQRTEQRDSAMYRCASSLAQGASTDTRFFGPGTRLTVL.

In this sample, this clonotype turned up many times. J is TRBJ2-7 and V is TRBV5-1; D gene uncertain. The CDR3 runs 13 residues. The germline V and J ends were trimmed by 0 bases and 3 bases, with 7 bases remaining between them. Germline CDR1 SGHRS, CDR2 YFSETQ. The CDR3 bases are TGCGCCAGCAGCTTGGTGGGCAGCTACGAGCAGTACTTC. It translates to CASSLVGSYEQYF.

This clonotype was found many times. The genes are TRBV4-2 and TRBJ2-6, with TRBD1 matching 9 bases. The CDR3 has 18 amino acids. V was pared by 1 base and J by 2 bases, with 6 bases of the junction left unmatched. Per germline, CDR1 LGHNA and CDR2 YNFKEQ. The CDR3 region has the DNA TGTGCCAGCAGCCAAGTAGGACAGGGGATGGCTGGGGCCAACGTCCTGACTTTC. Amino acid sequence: CASSQVGQGMAGANVLTF.

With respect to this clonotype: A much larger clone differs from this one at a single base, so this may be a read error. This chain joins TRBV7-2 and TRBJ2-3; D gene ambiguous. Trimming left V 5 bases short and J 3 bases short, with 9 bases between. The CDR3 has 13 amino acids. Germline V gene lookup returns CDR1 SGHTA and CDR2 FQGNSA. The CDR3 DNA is TGTGCCAGCAGCCGGCCCAGTACAGATACGCAGTATTTT. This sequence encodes CASSRPSTDTQYF.

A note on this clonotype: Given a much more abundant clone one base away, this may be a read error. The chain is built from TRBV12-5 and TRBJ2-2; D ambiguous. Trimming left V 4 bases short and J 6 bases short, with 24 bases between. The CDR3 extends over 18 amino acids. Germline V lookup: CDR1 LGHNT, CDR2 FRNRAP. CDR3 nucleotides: TGTGCTAGTGGTTCCGCCGAAACCTATGGCCCCGGTCCCGGGGAGCTGTTTTTT. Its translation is CASGSAETYGPGPGELFF.

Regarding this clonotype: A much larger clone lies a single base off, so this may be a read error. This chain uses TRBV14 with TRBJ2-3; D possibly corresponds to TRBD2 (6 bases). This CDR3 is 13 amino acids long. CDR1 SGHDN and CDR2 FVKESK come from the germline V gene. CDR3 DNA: TGTGCCAGCAGCCCGCGTCGGCGGGATACGCGGTATTTT. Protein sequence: CASSPRRRDTRYF.

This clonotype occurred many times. The CDR3 coding sequence is TGTGCCAGCAGTCCAGGGGGCGCAGCTGGCTACACCTTC. Amino acids: CASSPGGAAGYTF. The chain joins TRBV2 to TRBJ1-2, with TRBD1 matching 8 bases. This CDR3 region has 13 residues. The junction had 6 bases not matched to a gene; V was cut back by 5 bases and J by 7 bases. The germline CDR1 and CDR2 sequences are SNHLY and FYNNEI.

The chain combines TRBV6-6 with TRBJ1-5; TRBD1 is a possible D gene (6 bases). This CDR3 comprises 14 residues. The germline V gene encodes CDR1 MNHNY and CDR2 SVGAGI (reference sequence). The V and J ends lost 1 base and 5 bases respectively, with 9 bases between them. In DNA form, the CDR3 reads TGTGCCAGCAGTTACTGGGGGCGCGATCAGCCCCAGCATTTT. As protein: CASSYWGRDQPQHF.

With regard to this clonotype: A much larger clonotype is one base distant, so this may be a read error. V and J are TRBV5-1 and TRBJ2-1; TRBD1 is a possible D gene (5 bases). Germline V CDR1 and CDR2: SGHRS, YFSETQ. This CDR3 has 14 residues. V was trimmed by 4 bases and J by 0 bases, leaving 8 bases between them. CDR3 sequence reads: CASSGQGSYNEQFF. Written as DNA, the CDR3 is TGCGCCAGCAGCGGCCAGGGCTCCTACAATGAGCAGTTCTTC.

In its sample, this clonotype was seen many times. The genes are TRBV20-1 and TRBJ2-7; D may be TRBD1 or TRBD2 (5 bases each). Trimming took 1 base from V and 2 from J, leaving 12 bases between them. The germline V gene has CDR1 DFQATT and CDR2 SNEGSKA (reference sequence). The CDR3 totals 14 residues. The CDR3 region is CSARGGFFPYEQYF. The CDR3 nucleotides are TGCAGTGCTAGAGGGGGGTTTTTCCCCTACGAGCAGTACTTC.

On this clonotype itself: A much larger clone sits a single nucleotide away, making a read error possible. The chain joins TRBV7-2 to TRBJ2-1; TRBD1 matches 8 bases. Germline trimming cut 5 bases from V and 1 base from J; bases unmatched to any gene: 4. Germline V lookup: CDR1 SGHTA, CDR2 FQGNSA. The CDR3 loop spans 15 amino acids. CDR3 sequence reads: CASSAGQGSYNEQFF. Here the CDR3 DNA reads TGTGCCAGCAGCGCCGGACAGGGTTCCTACAATGAGCAGTTCTTC.

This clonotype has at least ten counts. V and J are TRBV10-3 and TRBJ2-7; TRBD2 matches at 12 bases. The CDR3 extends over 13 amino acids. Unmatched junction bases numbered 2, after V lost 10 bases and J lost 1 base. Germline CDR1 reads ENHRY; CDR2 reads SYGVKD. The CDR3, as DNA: TGTGCCACAGGACTAGCGGGATCCTACGAGCAGTACTTC. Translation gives CATGLAGSYEQYF.

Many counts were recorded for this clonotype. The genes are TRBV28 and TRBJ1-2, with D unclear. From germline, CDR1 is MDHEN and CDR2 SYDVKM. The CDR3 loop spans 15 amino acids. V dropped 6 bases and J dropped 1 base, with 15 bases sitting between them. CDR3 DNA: TGTGCCAGCAGCGCATACTTATCAGATAACTATGGCTACACCTTC. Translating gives CASSAYLSDNYGYTF.

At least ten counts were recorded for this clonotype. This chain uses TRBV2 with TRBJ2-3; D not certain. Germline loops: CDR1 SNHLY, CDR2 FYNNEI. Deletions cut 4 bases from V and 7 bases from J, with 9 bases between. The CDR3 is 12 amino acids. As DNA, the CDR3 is TGTGCCAGCAGTGCAGCGACGAATACGCAGTATTTT. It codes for CASSAATNTQYF.

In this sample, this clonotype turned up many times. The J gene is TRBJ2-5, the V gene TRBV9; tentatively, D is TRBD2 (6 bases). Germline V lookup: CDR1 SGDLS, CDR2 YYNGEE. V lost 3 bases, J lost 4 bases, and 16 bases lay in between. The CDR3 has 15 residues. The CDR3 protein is CASSERGGNRETQYF. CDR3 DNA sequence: TGTGCCAGCAGCGAGAGAGGAGGGAATAGAGAGACCCAGTACTTC.

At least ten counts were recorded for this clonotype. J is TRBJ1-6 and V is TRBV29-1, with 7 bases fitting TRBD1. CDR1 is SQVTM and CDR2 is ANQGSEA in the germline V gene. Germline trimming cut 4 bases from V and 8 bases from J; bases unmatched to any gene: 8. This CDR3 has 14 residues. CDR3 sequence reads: CSVADRAGDSPLHF. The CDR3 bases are TGCAGCGTTGCTGACAGGGCAGGGGATTCACCCCTCCACTTT.

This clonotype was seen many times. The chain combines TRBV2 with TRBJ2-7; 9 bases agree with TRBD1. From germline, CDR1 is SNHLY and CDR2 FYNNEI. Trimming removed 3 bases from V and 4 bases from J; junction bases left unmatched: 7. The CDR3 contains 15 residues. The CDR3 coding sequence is TGTGCCAGCAGTGAGTGGGGACAGGGTGGTTACGAGCAGTACTTC. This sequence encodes CASSEWGQGGYEQYF.

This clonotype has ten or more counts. The CDR3 loop reads CASSVGWRTLYNEQFF. CDR3 nucleotide sequence: TGTGCCAGCAGCGTAGGTTGGAGGACTCTCTACAATGAGCAGTTCTTC. The rearrangement links TRBV9 to TRBJ2-1; a possible D gene is TRBD2 (5 bases). This CDR3 region has 16 residues. The V end was cut by 0 bases, the J end by 3 bases, with 13 bases between. The germline CDR1 and CDR2 sequences are SGDLS and YYNGEE.

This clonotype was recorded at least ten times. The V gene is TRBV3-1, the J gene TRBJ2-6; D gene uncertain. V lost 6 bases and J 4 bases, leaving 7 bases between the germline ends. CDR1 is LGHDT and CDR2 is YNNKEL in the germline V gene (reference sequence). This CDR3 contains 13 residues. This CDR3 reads CASSRSGANVLTF. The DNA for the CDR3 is TGTGCCAGCAGTCGATCCGGGGCCAACGTCCTGACTTTC. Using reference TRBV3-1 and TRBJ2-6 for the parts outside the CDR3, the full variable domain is DTAVSQTPKYLVTQMGNDKSIKCEQNLGHDTMYWYKQDSKKFLKIMFSYNNKELIINETVPNRFSPKSPDKAHLNLHINSLELGDSAVYFCASSRSGANVLTFGAGSRLTVL.

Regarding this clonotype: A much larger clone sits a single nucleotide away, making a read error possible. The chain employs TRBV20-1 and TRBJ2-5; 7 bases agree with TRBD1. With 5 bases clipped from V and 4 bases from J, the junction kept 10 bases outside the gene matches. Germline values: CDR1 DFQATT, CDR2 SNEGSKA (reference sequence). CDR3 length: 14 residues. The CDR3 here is CSAQGQAVSETQYF. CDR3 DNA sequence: TGCAGTGCTCAAGGACAGGCGGTATCAGAGACCCAGTACTTC.

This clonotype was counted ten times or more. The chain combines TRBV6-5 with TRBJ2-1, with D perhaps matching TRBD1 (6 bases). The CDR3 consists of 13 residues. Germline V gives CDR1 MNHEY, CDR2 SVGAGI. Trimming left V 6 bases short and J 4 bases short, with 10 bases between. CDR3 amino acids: CASRQGIYNEQFF. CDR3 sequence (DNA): TGTGCCAGCAGACAGGGCATTTACAATGAGCAGTTCTTC.

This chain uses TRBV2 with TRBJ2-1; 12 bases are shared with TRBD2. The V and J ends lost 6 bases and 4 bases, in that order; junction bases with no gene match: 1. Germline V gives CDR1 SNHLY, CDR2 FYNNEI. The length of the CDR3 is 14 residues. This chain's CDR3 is CASRTSGGYNEQFF. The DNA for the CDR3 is TGTGCCAGCAGGACTAGCGGGGGATACAATGAGCAGTTCTTC.

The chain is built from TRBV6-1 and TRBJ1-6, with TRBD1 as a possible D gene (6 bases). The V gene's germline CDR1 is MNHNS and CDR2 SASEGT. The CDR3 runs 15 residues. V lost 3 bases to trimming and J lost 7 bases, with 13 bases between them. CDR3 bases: TGTGCCAGCAGTGAGTTAGGGGGAGGGAATTCACCCCTCCACTTT. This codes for CASSELGGGNSPLHF.

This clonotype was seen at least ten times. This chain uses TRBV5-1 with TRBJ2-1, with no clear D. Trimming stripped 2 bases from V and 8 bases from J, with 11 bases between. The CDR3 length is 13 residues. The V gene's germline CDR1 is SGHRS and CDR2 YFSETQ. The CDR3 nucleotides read TGCGCCAGCAGCTTCGGTTATGGGGATGAGCAGTTCTTC. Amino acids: CASSFGYGDEQFF.

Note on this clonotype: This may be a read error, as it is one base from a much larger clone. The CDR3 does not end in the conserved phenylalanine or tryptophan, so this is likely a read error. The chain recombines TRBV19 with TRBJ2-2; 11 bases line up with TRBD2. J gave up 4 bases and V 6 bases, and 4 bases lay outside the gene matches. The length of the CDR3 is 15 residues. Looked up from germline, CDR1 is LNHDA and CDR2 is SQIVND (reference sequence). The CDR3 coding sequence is TGTGCCAGTAGCGGACTAGCGGGCGCCACCGGGGAGCTGTTTTCT. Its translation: CASSGLAGATGELFS.

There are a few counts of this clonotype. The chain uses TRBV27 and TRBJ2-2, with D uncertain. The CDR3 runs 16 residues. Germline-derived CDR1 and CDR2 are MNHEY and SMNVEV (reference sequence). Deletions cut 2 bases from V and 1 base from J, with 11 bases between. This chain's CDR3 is CASSLPRQMNTGELFF. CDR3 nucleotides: TGTGCCAGCAGTTTACCCAGACAAATGAACACCGGGGAGCTGTTTTTT.

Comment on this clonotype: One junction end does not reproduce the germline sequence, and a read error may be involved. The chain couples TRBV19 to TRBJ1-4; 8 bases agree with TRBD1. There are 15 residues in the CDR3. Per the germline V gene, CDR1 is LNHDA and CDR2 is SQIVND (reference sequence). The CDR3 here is CACSPGQGSNEKLFF. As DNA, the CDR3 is TGTGCCTGTAGCCCCGGACAGGGTTCGAATGAAAAACTGTTTTTT.

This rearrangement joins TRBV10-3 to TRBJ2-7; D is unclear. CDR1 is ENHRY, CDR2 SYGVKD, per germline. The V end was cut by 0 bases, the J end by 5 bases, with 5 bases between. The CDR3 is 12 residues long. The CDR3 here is CAISESGHEQYV. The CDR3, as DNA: TGTGCCATCAGTGAGTCCGGACACGAGCAGTACGTC.

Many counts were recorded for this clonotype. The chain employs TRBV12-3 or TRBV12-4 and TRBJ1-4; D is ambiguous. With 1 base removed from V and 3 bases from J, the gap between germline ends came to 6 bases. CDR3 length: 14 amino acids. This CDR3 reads CASSLGIANEKLFF. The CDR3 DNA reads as TGTGCCAGCAGTTTAGGGATTGCTAATGAAAAACTGTTTTTT.